Below are 30 T cell receptor beta chains sequenced from a single sample in a study of OX40 agonist ivuxolimab in advanced cancers. Libraries were prepared by immunoSEQ multiplex PCR; TCRdb keeps only in-frame clonotypes and omits some of them. The sample yields tens of thousands of clones, approximately 80% seen once. The sequences come from CD4+ or CD8+ T cells sorted from blood, collected in a trial of the OX40 agonist ivuxolimab. The origin of the receptors is an adult with an advanced solid tumor such as melanoma, head and neck, liver or kidney cancer.

This chain uses TRBV28 with TRBJ1-1, with unresolved D. Trimming pared 4 bases from V and 0 bases from J, leaving 12 bases between. The CDR3 sequence is 15 residues long. From germline, CDR1 is MDHEN and CDR2 SYDVKM. The CDR3: CASSSLVGMNTEAFF. DNA of the CDR3: TGTGCCAGCAGTTCCCTAGTGGGGATGAACACTGAAGCTTTCTTT.

The chain is built from TRBV6-6 and TRBJ2-7, with a weak D call TRBD2 (6 bases). Between the trimmed V and J ends, which lost 10 bases and 9 bases, there was a span of 13 bases. Per germline, CDR1 MNHNY and CDR2 SVGAGI (reference sequence). The CDR3 extends over 10 amino acids. In nucleotides, the CDR3 is TGTGCCACCGGAGGGACGGTGCAGTACTTC. Protein sequence: CATGGTVQYF.

The chain couples TRBV25-1 to TRBJ2-6, with D unclear. CDR1 is MGHDK, CDR2 SYGVNS, per germline. The germline V and J ends were trimmed by 5 bases and 2 bases, with 4 bases remaining between them. The CDR3 contains 13 residues. This chain's CDR3 is CASSSTGANVLTF. In DNA, the CDR3 is TGTGCCAGCAGTTCTACTGGGGCCAACGTCCTGACTTTC.

V and J are TRBV2 and TRBJ2-6; D uncertain. V was trimmed by 8 bases and J by 4 bases, leaving 9 bases between them. Germline V lookup: CDR1 SNHLY, CDR2 FYNNEI. CDR3 length: 13 residues. CDR3 in DNA: TGTGCCAGCGGGGTTTCAGGGGCCAACGTCCTGACTTTC. Translation gives CASGVSGANVLTF.

The rearrangement uses TRBV6-5 and TRBJ1-2, with 8 bases lining up with TRBD1. Germline V lookup: CDR1 MNHEY, CDR2 SVGAGI. CDR3 size: 12 residues. V lost 7 bases, J lost 8 bases, and 6 bases stayed unmatched. CDR3 bases: TGTGCCAGCATTTCCCCAGGGGGCGGCTACACCTTC. This sequence encodes CASISPGGGYTF.

V is TRBV9 and J is TRBJ2-2; no definite D call. The CDR3 consists of 12 residues. Germline V gene sequence: CDR1 SGDLS, CDR2 YYNGEE. V gave up 2 bases and J gave up 5 bases, with 4 bases separating them. The DNA of the CDR3 is TGTGCCAGCAGCGTGGATACCGGGGAGCTGTTTTTT. The encoded protein is CASSVDTGELFF.

This sequence joins TRBV28 and TRBJ1-3; TRBD1 aligns across 7 bases. In germline, CDR1 is MDHEN, CDR2 SYDVKM. After removal of 9 bases from V and 9 bases from J, the junction contained 5 bases not matched to a gene. The CDR3 covers 11 residues. The CDR3 DNA reads TGTGCCAGTACAGGGGTTCGCACCATATATTTT. This gives the protein CASTGVRTIYF.

The chain employs TRBV9 and TRBJ2-7; D is undetermined. V was shortened by 0 bases and J by 3 bases, with 7 bases between the two germline ends. This CDR3 has 13 amino acids. Per germline, CDR1 SGDLS and CDR2 YYNGEE. Here the CDR3 DNA reads TGTGCCAGCAGCGTAGAGGGAAACTACGAGCAGTACTTC. Encoded protein: CASSVEGNYEQYF.

The chain carries TRBV7-9 and TRBJ2-2; D is undetermined. Germline loops: CDR1 SEHNR, CDR2 FQNEAQ (reference sequence). This CDR3 contains 15 residues. V dropped 5 bases and J dropped 1 base, with 11 bases sitting between them. CDR3 DNA: TGTGCCAGCAGCCCCCCGGGTCTGAACACCGGGGAGCTGTTTTTT. As protein: CASSPPGLNTGELFF.

J is TRBJ2-7 and V is TRBV2; weak D call: TRBD1 (5 bases). CDR1 is SNHLY and CDR2 is FYNNEI in the germline V gene. CDR3 length: 14 amino acids. Trimming left V 6 bases short and J 2 bases short, with 14 bases between. The CDR3 DNA is TGTGCCAGCAGCGACGACAGTTTGGCCTACGAGCAGTACTTC. Protein product: CASSDDSLAYEQYF.

This chain links TRBV7-9 with TRBJ2-2; D not resolved. V dropped 5 bases and J dropped 3 bases, with 13 bases sitting between them. The germline V gene has CDR1 SEHNR and CDR2 FQNEAQ (reference sequence). The CDR3 extends over 15 amino acids. The chain's CDR3 is CASSPSSRYTGELFF. CDR3 coding DNA: TGTGCCAGCAGCCCAAGCTCTAGATACACCGGGGAGCTGTTTTTT.

The rearrangement joins TRBV6-5 to TRBJ1-1; possible D gene TRBD1, 6 bases. This CDR3 spans 16 amino acids. V lost 2 bases and J lost 0, with 13 bases in between. The germline V gene has CDR1 MNHEY and CDR2 SVGAGI. The CDR3 DNA reads TGTGCCAGCAGTTACGAGGGGGGGGCTATGAACACTGAAGCTTTCTTT. As protein: CASSYEGGAMNTEAFF.

The DNA of the CDR3 is TGTGCCAGCAGTTTAAATCCGAATGGCAATCAGCCCCAGCATTTT. It is translated as CASSLNPNGNQPQHF. V and J are TRBV27 and TRBJ1-5, with unresolved D. Trimming stripped 2 bases from V and 2 bases from J, with 10 bases between. CDR1 is MNHEY and CDR2 is SMNVEV in the germline V gene (reference sequence). The CDR3 is 15 amino acids.

This clone was counted a few times. The rearrangement uses TRBV18 and TRBJ2-7; 9 bases match TRBD1. The CDR3 is made up of 15 amino acids. Losses at the gene ends were 3 bases for V and 5 bases for J; bases not matched to a gene: 8. Germline V gives CDR1 KGHSH, CDR2 LQKENI. CDR3 nucleotide sequence: TGTGCCAGCTCACCTCCGGGACAGGGTAGGAACGAGCAGTACTTC. Translation gives CASSPPGQGRNEQYF.

The genes are TRBV7-9 and TRBJ2-6; D unresolved. Germline CDR1 reads SEHNR; CDR2 reads FQNEAQ (reference sequence). CDR3 size: 17 residues. Trimming left V 5 bases short and J 5 bases short, with 19 bases between. CDR3 amino acids: CASSPPGSAGWANVLTF. CDR3 DNA sequence: TGTGCCAGCAGCCCCCCTGGCAGTGCCGGCTGGGCCAACGTCCTGACTTTC. Supplemented by reference TRBV7-9 and TRBJ2-6, the full variable domain reads DTGVSQNPRHKITKRGQNVTFRCDPISEHNRLYWYRQTLGQGPEFLTYFQNEAQLEKSRLLSDRFSAERPKGSFSTLEIQRTEQGDSAMYLCASSPPGSAGWANVLTFGAGSRLTVL.

The chain uses TRBV28 and TRBJ2-5; D remains unclear. The CDR3 runs 14 residues. Germline CDR1 is MDHEN and CDR2 is SYDVKM. V was shortened by 3 bases and J by 3 bases, with 11 bases between the two germline ends. The CDR3 region is CASSFYSGEETQYF. For the CDR3, the DNA is TGTGCCAGCAGTTTTTACAGTGGGGAAGAGACCCAGTACTTC.

The chain recombines TRBV5-5 with TRBJ2-7, with 10 nucleotides matching TRBD1. Germline assignment: CDR1 SGHKS and CDR2 YYEKEE (reference sequence). This CDR3 is built from 14 residues. V gave up 6 bases and J gave up 3 bases; unmatched junction bases: 6. The CDR3: CASTDRGGSYEQYF. The CDR3 bases are TGTGCCAGCACGGACAGGGGGGGAAGCTACGAGCAGTACTTC.

The V gene is TRBV7-8, the J gene TRBJ1-5; 7 bases match TRBD1. The CDR3 extends over 14 amino acids. Germline values: CDR1 SGHVS, CDR2 FQNEAQ. J gave up 3 bases and V 4 bases, and 3 bases lay outside the gene matches. CDR3 in amino acids: CASSSGQNNQPQHF. In DNA, the CDR3 is TGTGCCAGCAGCTCGGGACAGAACAATCAGCCCCAGCATTTT.

V usage is TRBV9 and J usage is TRBJ2-5; weak D call: TRBD1 (5 bases). Trimming pared 0 bases from V and 5 bases from J, leaving 17 bases between. The germline gives CDR1 SGDLS, CDR2 YYNGEE. The CDR3 contains 16 residues. DNA of the CDR3: TGTGCCAGCAGCGTAGGGCAGGGTCAAACTGGGGAGACCCAGTACTTC. Amino acid sequence: CASSVGQGQTGETQYF.

This rearrangement joins TRBV27 to TRBJ2-7; 7 bases fit TRBD2. J lost 3 bases, V lost 6 bases, and 5 bases had no gene match. The germline CDR1 and CDR2 sequences are MNHEY and SMNVEV (reference sequence). The CDR3 extends over 13 amino acids. The CDR3 coding sequence is TGTGCCAGCAGCTTCGGGACTAACTACGAGCAGTACTTC. It is translated as CASSFGTNYEQYF.

V gene TRBV29-1 combines with J gene TRBJ2-1; D not resolved. V lost 1 base and J 7 bases, leaving 8 bases between the germline ends. The CDR3 contains 12 residues. CDR1 and CDR2 (germline): SQVTM, ANQGSEA. The DNA for the CDR3 is TGCAGCGTTGAAGTATATAGTAATGAGCAGTTCTTC. Translated: CSVEVYSNEQFF.

This rearrangement joins TRBV18 to TRBJ2-7, with unresolved D. Trimming left V 1 base short and J 2 bases short, with 9 bases between. The germline gives CDR1 KGHSH, CDR2 LQKENI. This CDR3 is 14 amino acids long. CDR3 residues: CASSPQQSPYEQYF. CDR3 sequence (DNA): TGTGCCAGCTCACCACAGCAGTCCCCCTACGAGCAGTACTTC.

The CDR3 bases are TGTGCCAGCAGCACTGGACAGGGGGACACTGAAGCTTTCTTT. As protein: CASSTGQGDTEAFF. The V and J genes are TRBV7-3 and TRBJ1-1; 10 nucleotides match TRBD1. Germline V gene sequence: CDR1 SGHTA, CDR2 FQGTGA. The CDR3 spans 14 residues. The trim removed 5 bases at V and 3 bases at J, leaving 3 bases unmatched.

This clone was picked up a small number of times. This rearrangement joins TRBV4-2 to TRBJ2-7; no firm D call. V lost 0 bases, J lost 2 bases, and 14 bases lay in between. Germline CDR1 LGHNA, CDR2 YNFKEQ. The CDR3 contains 16 residues. This CDR3 is CASSQERSSEPYEQYF. CDR3 bases: TGTGCCAGCAGCCAAGAAAGGTCGTCTGAACCCTACGAGCAGTACTTC.

The V gene is TRBV2, the J gene TRBJ1-4, with D perhaps TRBD1 (6 bases). Per the germline V gene, CDR1 is SNHLY and CDR2 is FYNNEI. V was pared by 5 bases and J by 0 bases, with 13 bases between. The CDR3 consists of 16 residues. CDR3 protein: CASSNGQFATNEKLFF. The CDR3 nucleotides read TGTGCCAGCAGTAATGGACAGTTTGCAACTAATGAAAAACTGTTTTTT.

The J gene is TRBJ2-1, the V gene TRBV4-1; 7 bases fit TRBD2. Germline lookup yields CDR1 MGHRA and CDR2 YSYEKL. The CDR3 is 16 amino acids. The trim removed 0 bases at V and 3 bases at J, leaving 5 bases unmatched. DNA for the CDR3: TGCGCCAGCAGCCAAGATGTAGTAGCGGGCTACAATGAGCAGTTCTTC. This gives the protein CASSQDVVAGYNEQFF.

The chain couples TRBV18 to TRBJ2-5, with a possible D match to TRBD2 (7 bases). The CDR3 runs 14 residues. Germline values: CDR1 KGHSH, CDR2 LQKENI. Trimming left V 0 bases short and J 4 bases short, with 9 bases between. The CDR3 reads CASSPPGGRETQYF. CDR3 nucleotide sequence: TGTGCCAGCTCACCACCGGGGGGGCGAGAGACCCAGTACTTC.

This clone occurred once. The rearrangement joins TRBV5-5 to TRBJ1-3, with D unclear. Germline V gene data show CDR1 as SGHKS and CDR2 as YYEKEE (reference sequence). The V gene lost 0 bases and the J gene lost 0 bases, with 10 bases spanning the gap. The CDR3 contains 16 residues. CDR3 sequence (DNA): TGTGCCAGCAGCTTGGTACATCCGAACTCTGGAAACACCATATATTTT. Amino acids: CASSLVHPNSGNTIYF.

V gene TRBV20-1 combines with J gene TRBJ2-1; D is possibly TRBD1 or TRBD2 (5 bases each). CDR1 is DFQATT and CDR2 is SNEGSKA in the germline V gene (reference sequence). This CDR3 region has 11 residues. V was trimmed by 3 bases and J by 5 bases, leaving 5 bases between them. The CDR3 nucleotides are TGCAGTGCTAGGGGGGACAATGAGCAGTTCTTC. As protein: CSARGDNEQFF.

Regarding this clone: Mismatch with germline at one junction end may stem from a read error. This chain joins TRBV4-1 and TRBJ2-7; D remains ambiguous. The germline V gene encodes CDR1 MGHRA and CDR2 YSYEKL. The CDR3 is made up of 13 amino acids. CDR3 bases: TGCGCCAGCAGCCATAGACTGGGAATCGAGCAGTGCTTC. Its translation is CASSHRLGIEQCF.